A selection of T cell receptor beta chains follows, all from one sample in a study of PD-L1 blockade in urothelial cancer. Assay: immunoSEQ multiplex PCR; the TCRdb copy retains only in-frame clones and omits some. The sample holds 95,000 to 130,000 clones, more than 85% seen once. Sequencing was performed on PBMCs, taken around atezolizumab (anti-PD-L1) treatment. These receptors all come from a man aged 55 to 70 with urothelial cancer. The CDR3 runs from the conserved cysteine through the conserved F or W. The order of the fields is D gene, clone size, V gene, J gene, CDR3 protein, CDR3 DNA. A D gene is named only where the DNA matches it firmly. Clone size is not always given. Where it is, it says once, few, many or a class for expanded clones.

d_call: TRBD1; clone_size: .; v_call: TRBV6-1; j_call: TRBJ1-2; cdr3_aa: CASARTGNYGYTF; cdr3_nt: TGTGCCAGCGCAAGGACAGGGAACTATGGCTACACCTTC
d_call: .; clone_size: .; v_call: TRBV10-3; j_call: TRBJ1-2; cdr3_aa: CAISEQGLPNYGYTF; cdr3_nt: TGTGCCATCAGTGAACAGGGCTTACCTAACTATGGCTACACCTTC
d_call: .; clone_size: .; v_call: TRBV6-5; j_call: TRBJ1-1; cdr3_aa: CASTSGGHTEAFF; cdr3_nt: TGTGCCAGCACCTCCGGGGGGCACACTGAAGCTTTCTTT
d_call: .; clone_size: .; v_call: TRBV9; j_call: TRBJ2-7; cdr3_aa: CASSPRLEQYF; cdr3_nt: TGTGCCAGCAGCCCCAGGTTGGAGCAGTACTTC
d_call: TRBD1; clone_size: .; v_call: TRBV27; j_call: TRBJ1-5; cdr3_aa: CASSINRDRHQPQHF; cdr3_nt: TGTGCCAGCAGTATCAACCGGGACAGACATCAGCCCCAGCATTTT
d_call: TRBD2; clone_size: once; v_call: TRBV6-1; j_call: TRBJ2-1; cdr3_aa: CVTSGGSEQFF; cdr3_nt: TGTGTGACTAGCGGGGGTTCTGAGCAGTTCTTC
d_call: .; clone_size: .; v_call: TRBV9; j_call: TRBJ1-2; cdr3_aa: CASSVVEGVGYTF; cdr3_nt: TGTGCCAGCAGCGTAGTAGAGGGGGTGGGCTACACCTTC
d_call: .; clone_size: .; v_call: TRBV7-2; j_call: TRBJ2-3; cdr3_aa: CASSLQERATDTQYF; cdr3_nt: TGTGCCAGCAGCTTGCAGGAGAGGGCCACAGATACGCAGTATTTT
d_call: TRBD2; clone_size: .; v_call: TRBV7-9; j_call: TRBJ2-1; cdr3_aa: CAIGDAGVGWDEQFF; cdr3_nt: TGTGCCATCGGGGACGCGGGGGTTGGCTGGGATGAGCAGTTCTTC
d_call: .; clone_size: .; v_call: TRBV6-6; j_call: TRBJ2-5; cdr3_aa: CASSYLDSQETQYF; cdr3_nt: TGTGCCAGCAGTTACCTCGACAGTCAAGAGACCCAGTACTTC
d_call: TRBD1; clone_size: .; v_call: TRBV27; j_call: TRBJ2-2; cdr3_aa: CASSSGTGDTGELFF; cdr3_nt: TGTGCCAGCAGTTCAGGGACAGGGGACACCGGGGAGCTGTTTTTT
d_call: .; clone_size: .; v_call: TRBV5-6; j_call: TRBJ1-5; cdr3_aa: CASSLRGFNQPQHF; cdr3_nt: TGTGCCAGCAGCTTGCGGGGGTTTAATCAGCCCCAGCATTTT
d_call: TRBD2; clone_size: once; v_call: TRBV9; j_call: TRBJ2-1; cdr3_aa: CASSAGTSGLNEQFF; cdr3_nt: TGTGCCAGCAGCGCCGGGACTAGCGGGTTAAATGAGCAGTTCTTC
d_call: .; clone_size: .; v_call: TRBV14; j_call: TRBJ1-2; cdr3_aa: CASSLAPKSYGYTF; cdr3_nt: TGTGCCAGCAGCCTAGCCCCCAAGTCATATGGCTACACCTTC
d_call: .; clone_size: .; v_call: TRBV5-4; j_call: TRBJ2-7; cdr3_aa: CASSLDRTYEQYF; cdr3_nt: TGTGCCAGCAGCTTGGACAGAACCTACGAGCAGTACTTC
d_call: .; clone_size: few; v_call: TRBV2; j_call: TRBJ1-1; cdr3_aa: CASSEATGRPKVAFF; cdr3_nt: TGTGCCAGCAGTGAAGCAACAGGACGCCCTAAGGTAGCTTTCTTT
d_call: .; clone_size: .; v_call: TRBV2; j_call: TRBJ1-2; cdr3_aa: CARSSGDRSLTNYGYTF; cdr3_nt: TGTGCCCGATCCTCGGGGGATAGGAGCCTAACCAACTATGGCTACACCTTC
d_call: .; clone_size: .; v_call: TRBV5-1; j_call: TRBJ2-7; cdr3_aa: CASSVQSGRQYF; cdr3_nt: TGCGCCAGCAGCGTACAATCTGGGAGGCAGTACTTC
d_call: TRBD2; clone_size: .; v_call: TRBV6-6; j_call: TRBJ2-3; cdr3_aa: CASRLAGGSDTQYF; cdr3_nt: TGTGCCAGCAGGCTAGCGGGGGGGTCAGATACGCAGTATTTT
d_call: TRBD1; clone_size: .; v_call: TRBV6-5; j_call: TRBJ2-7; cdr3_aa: CASMGQGRNEQYF; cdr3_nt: TGTGCCAGCATGGGACAGGGTAGGAACGAGCAGTACTTC
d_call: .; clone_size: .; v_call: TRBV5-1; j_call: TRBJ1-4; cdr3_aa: CASKAGQGLKKLFF; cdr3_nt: TGCGCCAGCAAGGCGGGGCAGGGCCTGAAGAAACTGTTTTTT
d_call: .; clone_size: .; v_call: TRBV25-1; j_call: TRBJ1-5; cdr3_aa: CASSGRYSNQPQHF; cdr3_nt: TGTGCCAGCAGTGGGAGGTATAGCAATCAGCCCCAGCATTTT
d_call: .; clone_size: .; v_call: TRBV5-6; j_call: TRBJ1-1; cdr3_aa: CASSLRSGSNTEAFF; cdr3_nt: TGTGCCAGCAGTCTAAGGTCCGGGTCGAACACTGAAGCTTTCTTT
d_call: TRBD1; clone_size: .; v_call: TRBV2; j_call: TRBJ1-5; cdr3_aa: CASSFDRGWQPQHF; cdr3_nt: TGTGCCAGCAGCTTCGACAGGGGATGGCAGCCCCAGCATTTT
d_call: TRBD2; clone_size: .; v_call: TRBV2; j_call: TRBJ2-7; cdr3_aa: CASGETSGAYEQYF; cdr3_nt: TGTGCCAGCGGGGAGACTAGCGGGGCTTACGAGCAGTACTTC
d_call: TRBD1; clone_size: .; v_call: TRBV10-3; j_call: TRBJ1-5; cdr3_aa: CAISGQGSNQPQHF; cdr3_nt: TGTGCCATCAGTGGACAGGGATCGAACCAGCCCCAGCATTTT
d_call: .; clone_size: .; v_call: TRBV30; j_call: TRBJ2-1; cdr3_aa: CAWAYDSSYNEQFF; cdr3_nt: TGTGCCTGGGCTTACGACAGCTCCTACAATGAGCAGTTCTTC
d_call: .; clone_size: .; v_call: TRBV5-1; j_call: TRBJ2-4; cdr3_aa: CASSLAELGDIQYF; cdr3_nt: TGCGCCAGCAGCTTGGCGGAACTCGGGGACATTCAGTACTTC
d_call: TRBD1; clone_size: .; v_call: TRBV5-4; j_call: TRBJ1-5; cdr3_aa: CASSQHRGSNQPQHF; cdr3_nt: TGTGCCAGCAGCCAGCACAGGGGGAGCAATCAGCCCCAGCATTTT
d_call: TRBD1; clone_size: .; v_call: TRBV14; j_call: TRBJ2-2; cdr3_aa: CASSQEVEGAPTGELFF; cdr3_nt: TGTGCCAGCAGCCAAGAGGTAGAGGGGGCGCCCACCGGGGAGCTGTTTTTT
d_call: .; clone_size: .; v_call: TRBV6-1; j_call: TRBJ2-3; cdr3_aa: CASSHYSTDTQYF; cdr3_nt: TGTGCCAGCAGCCACTACAGCACAGATACGCAGTATTTT
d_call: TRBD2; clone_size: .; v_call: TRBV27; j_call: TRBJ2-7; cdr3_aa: CASSLSIAGVLVYEQYF; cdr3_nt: TGTGCCAGCAGTTTATCGATAGCGGGAGTTTTAGTCTACGAGCAGTACTTC
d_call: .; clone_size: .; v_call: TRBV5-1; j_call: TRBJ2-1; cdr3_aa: CASSPQGTPNNEQFF; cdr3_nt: TGCGCCAGCAGCCCACAAGGGACTCCTAACAATGAGCAGTTCTTC
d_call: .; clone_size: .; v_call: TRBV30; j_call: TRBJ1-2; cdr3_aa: CAWNSQVGYGYTF; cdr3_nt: TGTGCCTGGAATAGTCAGGTCGGCTATGGCTACACCTTC
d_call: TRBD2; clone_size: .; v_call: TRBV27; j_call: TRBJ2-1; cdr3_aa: CASSLSGTASYNEQFF; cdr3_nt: TGTGCCAGCAGTCTTAGCGGGACGGCGTCCTACAATGAGCAGTTCTTC
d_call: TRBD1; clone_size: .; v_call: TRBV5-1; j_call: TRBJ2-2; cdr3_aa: CASSQEAGTGAGTGELFF; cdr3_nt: TGCGCCAGCAGCCAGGAGGCCGGGACAGGGGCTGGCACCGGGGAGCTGTTTTTT
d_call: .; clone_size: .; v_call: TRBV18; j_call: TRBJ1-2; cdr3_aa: CASSPETDTYGYTF; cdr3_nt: TGTGCCAGCTCACCCGAGACAGATACCTATGGCTACACCTTC
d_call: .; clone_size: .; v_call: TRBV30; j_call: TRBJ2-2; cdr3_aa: CAWSVTAGDTGELFF; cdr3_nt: TGTGCCTGGAGTGTAACAGCGGGCGACACCGGGGAGCTGTTTTTT
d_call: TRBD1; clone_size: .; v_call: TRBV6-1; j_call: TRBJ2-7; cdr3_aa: CASTDGTGTNEQYF; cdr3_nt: TGTGCCAGCACTGATGGGACAGGGACAAACGAGCAGTACTTC
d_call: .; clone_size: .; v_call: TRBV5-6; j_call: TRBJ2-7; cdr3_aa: CASSLGRGGPYEQYF; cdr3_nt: TGTGCCAGCAGCCTGGGGAGAGGAGGCCCCTACGAGCAGTACTTC
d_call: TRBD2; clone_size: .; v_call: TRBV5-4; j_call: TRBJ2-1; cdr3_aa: CASSLGEGRDEQFF; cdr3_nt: TGTGCCAGCAGCTTGGGGGAGGGGAGGGATGAGCAGTTCTTC
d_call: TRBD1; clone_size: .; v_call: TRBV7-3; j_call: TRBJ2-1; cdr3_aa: CASSLIAGTGDNEQFF; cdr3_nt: TGTGCCAGCAGCTTAATTGCCGGGACAGGGGACAATGAGCAGTTCTTC
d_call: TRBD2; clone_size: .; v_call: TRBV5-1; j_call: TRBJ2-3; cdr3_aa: CASSLSRTSRADTQYF; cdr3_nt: TGCGCCAGCAGCTTGAGCCGGACTAGCCGCGCAGATACGCAGTATTTT
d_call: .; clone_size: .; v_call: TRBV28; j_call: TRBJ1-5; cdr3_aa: CASSQGWGSNQPQHF; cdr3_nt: TGTGCCAGCAGCCAGGGGTGGGGTAGCAATCAGCCCCAGCATTTT
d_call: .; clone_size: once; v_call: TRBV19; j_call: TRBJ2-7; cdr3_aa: CASSSPTSIYEQYF; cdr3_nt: TGTGCCAGTAGTTCCCCGACTAGTATCTACGAGCAGTACTTC
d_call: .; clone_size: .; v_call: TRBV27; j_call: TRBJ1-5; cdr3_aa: CASSTLQGKSQPQHF; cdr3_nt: TGTGCCAGCAGTACGCTACAGGGAAAGAGTCAGCCCCAGCATTTT
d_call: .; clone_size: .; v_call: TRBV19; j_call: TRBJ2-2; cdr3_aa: CASRGGAGTGELFF; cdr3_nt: TGTGCCAGTAGGGGGGGGGCCGGCACCGGGGAGCTGTTTTTT
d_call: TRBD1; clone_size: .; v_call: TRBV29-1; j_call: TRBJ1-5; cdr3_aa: CSVEQGANQPQHF; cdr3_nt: TGCAGCGTTGAACAGGGGGCCAATCAGCCCCAGCATTTT
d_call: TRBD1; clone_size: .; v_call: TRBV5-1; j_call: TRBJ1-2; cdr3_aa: CASRTGQGSNYGYTF; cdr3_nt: TGCGCCAGCAGAACGGGACAGGGTAGCAACTATGGCTACACCTTC
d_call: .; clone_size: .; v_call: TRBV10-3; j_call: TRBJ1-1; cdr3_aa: CAINSGVTEAFF; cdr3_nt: TGTGCCATCAATTCAGGGGTGACTGAAGCTTTCTTT
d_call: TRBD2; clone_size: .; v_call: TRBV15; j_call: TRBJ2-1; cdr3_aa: CATTSGSSYNEQFF; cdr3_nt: TGTGCCACCACAAGCGGGAGCTCCTACAATGAGCAGTTCTTC
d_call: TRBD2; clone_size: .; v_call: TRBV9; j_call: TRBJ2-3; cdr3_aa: CASSGGGPDTQYF; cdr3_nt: TGTGCCAGCTCGGGAGGGGGGCCAGATACGCAGTATTTT
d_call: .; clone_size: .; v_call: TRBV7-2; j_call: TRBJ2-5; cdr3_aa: CASSPLGGPETQYF; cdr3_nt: TGTGCCAGCAGCCCCCTAGGGGGACCCGAGACCCAGTACTTC
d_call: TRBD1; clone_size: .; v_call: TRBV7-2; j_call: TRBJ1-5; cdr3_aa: CASSRSGTGGRGSNQPQHF; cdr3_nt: TGTGCCAGCAGCCGCTCGGGGACAGGGGGGCGAGGTAGCAATCAGCCCCAGCATTTT
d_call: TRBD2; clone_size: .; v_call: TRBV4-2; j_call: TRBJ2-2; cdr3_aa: CASSQGLAGGTNTGELFF; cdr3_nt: TGTGCCAGCAGCCAAGGACTAGCGGGGGGGACGAACACCGGGGAGCTGTTTTTT
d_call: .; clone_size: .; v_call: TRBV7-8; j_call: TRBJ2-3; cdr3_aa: CASTTADTQYF; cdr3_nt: TGTGCCAGCACAACGGCAGATACGCAGTATTTT
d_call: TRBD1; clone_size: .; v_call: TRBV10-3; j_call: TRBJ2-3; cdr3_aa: CAIRVGTDRGDTQYF; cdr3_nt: TGTGCCATCAGGGTAGGGACAGACCGGGGAGATACGCAGTATTTT
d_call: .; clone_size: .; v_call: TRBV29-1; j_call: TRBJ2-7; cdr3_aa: CGVIPPLRSEQYF; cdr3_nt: TGCGGCGTTATCCCTCCCTTACGGTCCGAGCAGTACTTC
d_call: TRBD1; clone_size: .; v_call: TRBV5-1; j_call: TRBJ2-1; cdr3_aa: CASNARDRDNNEQFF; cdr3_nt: TGCGCCAGCAACGCCCGGGACAGGGACAACAATGAGCAGTTCTTC